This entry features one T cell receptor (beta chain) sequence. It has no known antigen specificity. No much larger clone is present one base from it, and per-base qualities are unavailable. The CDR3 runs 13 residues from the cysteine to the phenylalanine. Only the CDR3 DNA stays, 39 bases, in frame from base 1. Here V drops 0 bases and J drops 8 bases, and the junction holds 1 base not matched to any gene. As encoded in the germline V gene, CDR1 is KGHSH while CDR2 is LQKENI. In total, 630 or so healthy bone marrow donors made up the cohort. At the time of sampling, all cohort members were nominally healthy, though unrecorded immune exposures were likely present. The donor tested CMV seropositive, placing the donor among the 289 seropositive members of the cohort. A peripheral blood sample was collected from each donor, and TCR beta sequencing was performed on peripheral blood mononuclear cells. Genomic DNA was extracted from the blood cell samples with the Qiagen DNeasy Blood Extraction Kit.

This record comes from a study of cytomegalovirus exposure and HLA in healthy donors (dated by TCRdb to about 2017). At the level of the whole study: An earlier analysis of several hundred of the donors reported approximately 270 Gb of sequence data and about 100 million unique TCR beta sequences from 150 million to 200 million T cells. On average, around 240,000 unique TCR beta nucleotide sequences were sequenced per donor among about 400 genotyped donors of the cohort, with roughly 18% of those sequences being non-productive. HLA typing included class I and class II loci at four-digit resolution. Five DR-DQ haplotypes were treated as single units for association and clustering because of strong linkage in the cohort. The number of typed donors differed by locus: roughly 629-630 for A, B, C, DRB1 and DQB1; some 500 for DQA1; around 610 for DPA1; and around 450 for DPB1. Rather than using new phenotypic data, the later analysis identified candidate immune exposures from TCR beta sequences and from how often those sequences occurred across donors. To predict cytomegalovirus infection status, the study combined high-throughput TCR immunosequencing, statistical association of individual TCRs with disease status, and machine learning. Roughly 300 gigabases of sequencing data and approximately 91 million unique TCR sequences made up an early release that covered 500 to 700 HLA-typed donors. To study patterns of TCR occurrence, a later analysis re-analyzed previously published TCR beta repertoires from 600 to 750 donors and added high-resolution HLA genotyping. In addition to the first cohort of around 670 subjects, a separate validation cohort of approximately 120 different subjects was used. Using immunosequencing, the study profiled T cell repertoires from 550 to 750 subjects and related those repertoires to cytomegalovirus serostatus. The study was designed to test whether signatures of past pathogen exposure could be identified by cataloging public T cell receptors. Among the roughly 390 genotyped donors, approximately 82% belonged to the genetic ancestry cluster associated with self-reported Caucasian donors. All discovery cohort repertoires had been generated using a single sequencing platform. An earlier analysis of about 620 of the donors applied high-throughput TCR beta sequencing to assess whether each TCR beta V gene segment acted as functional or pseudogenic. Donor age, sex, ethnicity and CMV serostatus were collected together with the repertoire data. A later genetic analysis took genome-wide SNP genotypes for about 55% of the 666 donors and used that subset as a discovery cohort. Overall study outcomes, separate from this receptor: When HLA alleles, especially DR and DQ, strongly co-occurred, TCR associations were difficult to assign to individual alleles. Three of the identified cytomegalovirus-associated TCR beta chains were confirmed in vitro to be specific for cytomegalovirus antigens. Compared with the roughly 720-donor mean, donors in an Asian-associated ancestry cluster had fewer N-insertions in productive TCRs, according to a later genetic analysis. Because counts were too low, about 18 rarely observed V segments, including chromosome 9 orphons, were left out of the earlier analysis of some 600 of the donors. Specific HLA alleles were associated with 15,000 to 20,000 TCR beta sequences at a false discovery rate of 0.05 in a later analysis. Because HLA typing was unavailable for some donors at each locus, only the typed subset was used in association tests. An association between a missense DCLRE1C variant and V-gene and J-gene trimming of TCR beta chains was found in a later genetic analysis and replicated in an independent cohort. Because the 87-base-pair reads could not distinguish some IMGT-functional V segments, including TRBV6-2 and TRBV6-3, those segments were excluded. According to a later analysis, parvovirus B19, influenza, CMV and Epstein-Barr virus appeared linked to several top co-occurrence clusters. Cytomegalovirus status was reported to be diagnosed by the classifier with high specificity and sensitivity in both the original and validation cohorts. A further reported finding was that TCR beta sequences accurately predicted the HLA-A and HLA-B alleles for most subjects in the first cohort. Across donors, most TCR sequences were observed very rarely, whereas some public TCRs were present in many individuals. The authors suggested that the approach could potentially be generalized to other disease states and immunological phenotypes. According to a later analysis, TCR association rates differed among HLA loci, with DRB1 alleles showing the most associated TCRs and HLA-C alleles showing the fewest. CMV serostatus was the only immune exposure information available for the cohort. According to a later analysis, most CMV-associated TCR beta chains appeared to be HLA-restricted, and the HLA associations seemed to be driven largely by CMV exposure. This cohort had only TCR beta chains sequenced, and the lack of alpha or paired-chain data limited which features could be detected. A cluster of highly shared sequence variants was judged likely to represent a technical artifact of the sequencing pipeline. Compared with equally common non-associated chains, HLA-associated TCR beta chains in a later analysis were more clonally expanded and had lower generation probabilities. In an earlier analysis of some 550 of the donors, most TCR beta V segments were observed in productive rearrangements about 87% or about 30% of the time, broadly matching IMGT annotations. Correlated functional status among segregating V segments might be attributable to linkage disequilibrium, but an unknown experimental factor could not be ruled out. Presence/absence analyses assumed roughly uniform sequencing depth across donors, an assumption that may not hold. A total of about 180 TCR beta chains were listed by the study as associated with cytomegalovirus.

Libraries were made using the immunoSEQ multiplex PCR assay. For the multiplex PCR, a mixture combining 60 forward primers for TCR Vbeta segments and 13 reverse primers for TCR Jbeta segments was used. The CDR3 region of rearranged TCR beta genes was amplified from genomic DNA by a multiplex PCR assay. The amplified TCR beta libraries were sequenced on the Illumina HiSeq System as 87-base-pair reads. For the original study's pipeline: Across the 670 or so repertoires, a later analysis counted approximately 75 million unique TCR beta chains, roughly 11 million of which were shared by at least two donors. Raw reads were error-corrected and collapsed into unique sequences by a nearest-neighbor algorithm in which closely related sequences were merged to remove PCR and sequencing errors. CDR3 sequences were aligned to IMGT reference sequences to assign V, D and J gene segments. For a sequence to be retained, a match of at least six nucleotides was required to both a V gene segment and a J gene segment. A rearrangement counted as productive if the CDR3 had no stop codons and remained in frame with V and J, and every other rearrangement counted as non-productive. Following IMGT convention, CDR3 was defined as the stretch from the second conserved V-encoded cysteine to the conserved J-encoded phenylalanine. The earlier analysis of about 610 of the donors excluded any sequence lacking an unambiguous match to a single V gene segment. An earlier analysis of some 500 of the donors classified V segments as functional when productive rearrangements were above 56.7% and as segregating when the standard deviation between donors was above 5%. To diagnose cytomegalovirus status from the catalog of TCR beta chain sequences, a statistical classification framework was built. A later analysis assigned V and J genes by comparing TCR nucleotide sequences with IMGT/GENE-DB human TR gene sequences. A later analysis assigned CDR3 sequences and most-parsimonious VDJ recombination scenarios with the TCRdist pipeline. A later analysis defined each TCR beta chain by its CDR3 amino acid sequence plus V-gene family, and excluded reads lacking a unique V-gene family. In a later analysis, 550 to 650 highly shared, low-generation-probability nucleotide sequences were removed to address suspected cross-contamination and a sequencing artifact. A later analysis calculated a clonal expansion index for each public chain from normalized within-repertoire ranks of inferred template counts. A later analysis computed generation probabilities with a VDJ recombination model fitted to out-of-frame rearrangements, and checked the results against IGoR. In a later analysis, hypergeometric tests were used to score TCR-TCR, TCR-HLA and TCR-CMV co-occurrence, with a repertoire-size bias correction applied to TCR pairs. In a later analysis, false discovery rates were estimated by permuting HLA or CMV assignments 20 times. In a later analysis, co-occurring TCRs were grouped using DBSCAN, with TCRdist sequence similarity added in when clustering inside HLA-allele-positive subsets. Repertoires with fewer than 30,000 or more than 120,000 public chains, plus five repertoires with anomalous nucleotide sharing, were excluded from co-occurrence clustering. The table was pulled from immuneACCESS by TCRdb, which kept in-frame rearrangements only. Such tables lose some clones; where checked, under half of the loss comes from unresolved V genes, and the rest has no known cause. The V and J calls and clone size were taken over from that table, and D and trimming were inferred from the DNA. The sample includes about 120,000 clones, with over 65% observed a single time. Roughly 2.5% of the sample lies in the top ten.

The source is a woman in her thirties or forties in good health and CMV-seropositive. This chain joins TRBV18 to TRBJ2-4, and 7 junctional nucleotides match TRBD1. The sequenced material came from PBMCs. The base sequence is TGTGCCAGCTCACCACCAGGACAGGACATTCAGTACTTC. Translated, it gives CASSPPGQDIQYF.